This entry features one T cell receptor beta chain sequence. Its antigen is unidentified. The germline gene is not matched at one end of the junction; a read error may be the cause. This entry is derived from a study of tumor-infiltrating lymphocytes in primary liver carcinoma. Overall study: There were tumors of stage T1-T3 N0M0, each 4.2 to 10 cm across. Study conclusions and caveats: A significantly higher top-250-clone fraction was recorded for tumors than for blood (p = 0.039).

With about 470 ng total RNA as template and a constant-region primer, TCR beta cDNA was made. Construction of TCR beta libraries relied on three successive nested multiplex PCR rounds employing slightly modified ARM-PCR. TCRdb re-called the multiplex PCR reads through MiXCR, storing one row per CDR3 protein. The sample lists roughly 36,000 distinct CDR3 sequences; roughly 73% were seen once. Joint extraction of RNA and DNA used roughly 18-34 mg of bulk tissue that was unsorted. Patients had primary liver carcinoma treated by surgical resection. This TCR was sampled from a man aged 35-49 years with primary liver carcinoma and hepatitis B virus infection. Specimen: tumor-adjacent normal liver tissue.

CDR3 in amino acids: CAGSSTGPASF. CDR3 bases: TGTGCCGGCAGTTCGACAGGGCCGGCTTCCTTT. This rearrangement joins TRBV6-2 or TRBV6-3 to TRBJ1-1; 7 bases match TRBD1. The CDR3 loop spans 11 amino acids. Per germline, CDR1 MNHEY and CDR2 SVGEGT.